The 5 T cell receptor beta chains below were found in one sample sequenced in a study of cytomegalovirus exposure and HLA in healthy donors. PCR amplification relied on 60 Vbeta primers (plus 13 Jbeta primers). The data were produced by immunoSEQ multiplex PCR, yet TCRdb's version contains in-frame clones alone and is incomplete. This sample has 90,000 to 150,000 clones, with 75% to 90% found just once. Material for sequencing was PBMCs. These receptors originate from a man in his forties in good health and CMV-seronegative.

This clone appeared a few times. The chain carries TRBV5-1 and TRBJ2-7, with D uncertain. V dropped 0 bases and J dropped 3 bases, with 7 bases sitting between them. CDR1 is SGHRS and CDR2 is YFSETQ in the germline V gene. The CDR3 length is 13 residues. The CDR3: CASSLDTFYEQYF. CDR3 in DNA: TGCGCCAGCAGCTTGGATACTTTCTACGAGCAGTACTTC.

The V gene is TRBV6-6, the J gene TRBJ1-2; possible D gene TRBD1, 5 bases. The CDR3 loop spans 16 amino acids. The germline V gene encodes CDR1 MNHNY and CDR2 SVGAGI (reference sequence). V lost 2 bases and J 6 bases, leaving 19 bases between the germline ends. For the CDR3, the DNA is TGTGCCAGCAGTTACCTGCTTGTCAGGGCTGGCGATGGCTACACCTTC. Encoded protein: CASSYLLVRAGDGYTF.

The gene calls are TRBV7-9 and TRBJ2-1; TRBD1 matches at 7 bases. The V segment lost 5 bases and the J segment 6 bases; nucleotides outside the gene matches: 4. The CDR3 has 13 residues. The germline V gene has CDR1 SEHNR and CDR2 FQNEAQ (reference sequence). The CDR3 protein is CASSHRDSNEQFF. CDR3 bases: TGTGCCAGCAGCCACCGGGACAGCAATGAGCAGTTCTTC.

For this clone: Its ends do not fully match the called genes, so a read error is possible. The chain joins TRBV27 to TRBJ2-7, with 7 nucleotides matching TRBD1. The length of the CDR3 is 13 residues. Germline CDR1 reads MNHEY; CDR2 reads SMNVEV (reference sequence). CDR3 sequence reads: CASSLTGTVIRNF. In nucleotides, the CDR3 is TGTGCCAGCAGCTTAACCGGGACAGTGATTCGGAACTTC.

This clone came up once. One junction end does not reproduce the germline sequence, and a read error may be involved. The rearrangement uses TRBV13 and TRBJ2-3; D gene unclear. Germline values: CDR1 PRHDT, CDR2 FYEKMQ (reference sequence). This CDR3 contains 12 residues. CDR3 amino acids: CASSLGLGYVDF. CDR3 in DNA: TGTGCCAGCAGCTTAGGCCTCGGTTACGTGGATTTT. The full variable domain, completed using reference TRBV13 and TRBJ2-3, is AAGVIQSPRHLIKEKRETATLKCYPIPRHDTVYWYQQGPGQDPQFLISFYEKMQSDKGSIPDRFSAQQFSDYHSELNMSSLELGDSALYFCASSLGLGYVDFGPGTRLTVL.